This T cell receptor beta chain was retrieved from a study of CD8+ T cells in alopecia areata. In the study overall: Tofacitinib administration to treated patients was oral, at 5 to 10 mg twice daily. Findings of the study overall: Elevated clonality characterized lesional scalp relative to normal scalp, particularly in alopecia totalis/universalis.

In each case, RNA was isolated and then reverse transcribed into cDNA as the sequencing template. Measured with immunoSEQ multiplex PCR; TCRdb has only the in-frame clones, and not every one. The sample has tens of thousands of clones; 50% to 75% are singletons. Peripheral blood, together with lesional scalp punch biopsies, was collected from alopecia areata patients. The sample holds a few counts of this clone. Its antigen is not known. CDR1 and CDR2 (germline): SGHVS, FQNEAQ. The CDR3 has 15 residues. Trimming at V came to 5 bases and at J to 2 bases, leaving 5 bases not matched to a gene. This TCR derives from a human donor with alopecia areata. V usage is TRBV7-8 and J usage is TRBJ2-1, with 8 bases aligning to TRBD2. The sample in question was CD8+ T cells sorted from blood, obtained at week 0. CDR3 sequence: CASSRTGGPYNEQFF. DNA for the CDR3: TGTGCCAGCAGCCGTACGGGAGGGCCCTACAATGAGCAGTTCTTC.